A selection of T cell receptor beta chains follows, all from one sample in a study of TIL therapy for anti-PD-1-resistant metastatic lung cancer. The data were produced by immunoSEQ multiplex PCR, yet TCRdb's version contains in-frame clones alone and is incomplete. The sample contains just over 45,000 clones, about 80% of which appear only once. The source material was blood, sampled at baseline. These receptors all come from a man aged 70-80 years with non-small cell lung cancer. The CDR3 runs from the conserved cysteine through the conserved F or W. The D gene is left open where the match is weak. Clone size appears in some rows only: once, few, many, or a class for an expanded clone.

v_gene	d_gene	abundance	j_gene	CDR3nt	CDR3aa
TRBV7-9	-	-	TRBJ2-7	TGTGCCAGCAGCTTAGTACCCAGCGGTACCTACGAGCAGTACTTC	CASSLVPSGTYEQYF
TRBV9	-	-	TRBJ2-1	TGTGCCAGCAGCCCTAGCGTGACAGGCCGGGATGAGCAGTTCTTC	CASSPSVTGRDEQFF
TRBV2	TRBD1	few	TRBJ1-3	TGTGCCAGCATGGCCAGGGGGATTGGAAACACCATATATTTT	CASMARGIGNTIYF
TRBV7-3	-	once	TRBJ2-3	TGTGCCAGCAGCTTACCGGGCACAGATACGCAGTATTTT	CASSLPGTDTQYF
TRBV6-4	TRBD1	-	TRBJ2-2	TGTGCCAGCAGTTCGGACAGGACCACCGGGGAGCTGTTTTTT	CASSSDRTTGELFF
TRBV19	TRBD2	-	TRBJ2-7	TGTGCCAGTAGTATAGCGGGGGGCTACGAGCAGTACTTC	CASSIAGGYEQYF
TRBV13	TRBD2	-	TRBJ2-2	TGTGCCAGCAGCTTAGGGACTAGCGGGAAAAGGGTCACCGGGGAGCTGTTTTTT	CASSLGTSGKRVTGELFF
TRBV6-1	TRBD2	once	TRBJ2-7	TGTGCCAGCAGTGAACCGGGACTAGCGGATCAGTACTTC	CASSEPGLADQYF
TRBV15	-	-	TRBJ2-7	TGTGCCACCAGCAGGGCCCTAGACAGGAGCGAGCAGTACTTC	CATSRALDRSEQYF
TRBV6-5	TRBD1	-	TRBJ1-1	TGTGCCAGCACCATGGGGACAGGGCGCACTGAAGCTTTCTTT	CASTMGTGRTEAFF
TRBV10-2	TRBD1	few	TRBJ2-7	TGCGCCAGCAGGGACAGGGGTGGTGAGCAGTACTTC	CASRDRGGEQYF
TRBV15	TRBD1	-	TRBJ1-4	TGTGCCACCAGCAGAGGGTACACGGGACAGGGAGGTGAAAAACTGTTTTTT	CATSRGYTGQGGEKLFF
TRBV28	-	-	TRBJ1-3	TGTGCCAGCATGGTTAGGAACCCCGGATTTTCTGGAAACACCATATATTTT	CASMVRNPGFSGNTIYF
TRBV11-2	-	few	TRBJ1-2	TGTGCCAGCAGCTTAGACAGCTATGGCTACACCTTC	CASSLDSYGYTF
TRBV2	TRBD1	-	TRBJ2-1	TGTGCCAGCAGTACACAGGGGGCTGGTGAGCAGTTCTTC	CASSTQGAGEQFF
TRBV6-5	TRBD1	-	TRBJ2-5	TGTGCCAGCAGGCCTGCCAGACAGGGTGAGACCCAGTACTTC	CASRPARQGETQYF
TRBV9	TRBD2	-	TRBJ2-7	TGTGCCAGCAGCGCGGGACTAGCGGGAGGGCCCTCCTACGAGCAGTACTTC	CASSAGLAGGPSYEQYF
TRBV5-1	-	-	TRBJ2-7	TGCGCCAGCAGCTTGGTGGAAGGGGACCCCTACGAGCAGTACTTC	CASSLVEGDPYEQYF
TRBV19	-	-	TRBJ2-7	TGTGCCAGTAGTAAGGACAGCCTCCTCGACCCCTACGAGCAGTACTTC	CASSKDSLLDPYEQYF
TRBV19	TRBD1	-	TRBJ1-2	TGTGCCAGTATTACGTCGACAGGGACCACCTATGGCTACACCTTC	CASITSTGTTYGYTF
TRBV6-5	-	-	TRBJ2-1	TGTGCCAGCAGCCGAAAGGACGCTGAGCAGTTCTTC	CASSRKDAEQFF